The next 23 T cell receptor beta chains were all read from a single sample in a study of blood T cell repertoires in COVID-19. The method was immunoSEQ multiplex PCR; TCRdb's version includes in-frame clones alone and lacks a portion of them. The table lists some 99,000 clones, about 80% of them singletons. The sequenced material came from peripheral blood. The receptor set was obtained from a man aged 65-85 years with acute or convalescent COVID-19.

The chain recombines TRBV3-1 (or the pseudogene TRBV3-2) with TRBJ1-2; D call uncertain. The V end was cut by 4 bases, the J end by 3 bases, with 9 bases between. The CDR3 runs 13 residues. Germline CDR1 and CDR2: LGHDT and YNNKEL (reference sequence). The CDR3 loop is CASSPGTDYGYTF. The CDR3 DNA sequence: TGTGCCAGCAGCCCCGGTACCGACTATGGCTACACCTTC.

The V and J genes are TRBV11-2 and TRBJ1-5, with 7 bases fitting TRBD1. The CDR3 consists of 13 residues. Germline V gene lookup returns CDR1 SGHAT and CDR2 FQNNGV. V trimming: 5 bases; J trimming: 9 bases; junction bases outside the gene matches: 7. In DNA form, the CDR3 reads TGTGCCAGCAGCACTGGGACAGAACCGCCCCAGCATTTT. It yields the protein CASSTGTEPPQHF.

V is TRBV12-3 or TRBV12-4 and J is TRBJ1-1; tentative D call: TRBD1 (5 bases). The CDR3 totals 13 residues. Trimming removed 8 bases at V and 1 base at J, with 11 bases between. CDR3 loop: CASRRQSNTEAFF. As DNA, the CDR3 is TGTGCCAGCCGACGACAGTCGAACACTGAAGCTTTCTTT.

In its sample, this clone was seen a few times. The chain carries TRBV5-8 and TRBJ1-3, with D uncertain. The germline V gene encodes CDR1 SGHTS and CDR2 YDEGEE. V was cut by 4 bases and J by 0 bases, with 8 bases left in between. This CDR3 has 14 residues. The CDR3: CASSPGLSGNTIYF. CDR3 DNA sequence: TGTGCCAGCAGCCCCGGACTCTCTGGAAACACCATATATTTT.

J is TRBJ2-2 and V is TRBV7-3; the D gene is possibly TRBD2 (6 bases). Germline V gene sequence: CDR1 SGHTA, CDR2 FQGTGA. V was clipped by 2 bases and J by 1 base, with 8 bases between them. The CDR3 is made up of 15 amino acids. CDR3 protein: CASSLYSGNTGELFF. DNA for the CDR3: TGTGCCAGCAGCTTATATAGCGGGAACACCGGGGAGCTGTTTTTT.

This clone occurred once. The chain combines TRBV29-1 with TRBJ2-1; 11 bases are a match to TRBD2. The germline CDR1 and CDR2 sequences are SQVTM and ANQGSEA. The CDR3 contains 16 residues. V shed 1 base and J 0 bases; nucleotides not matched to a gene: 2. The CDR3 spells CSVEAGLAASYNEQFF. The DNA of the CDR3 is TGCAGCGTTGAAGCGGGACTAGCGGCCTCCTACAATGAGCAGTTCTTC.

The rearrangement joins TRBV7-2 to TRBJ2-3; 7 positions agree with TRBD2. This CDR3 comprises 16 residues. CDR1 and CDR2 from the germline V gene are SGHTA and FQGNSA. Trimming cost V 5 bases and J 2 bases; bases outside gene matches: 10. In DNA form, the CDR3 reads TGTGCCAGCAGCCTTCTAGCGGTAGGGAACACAGATACGCAGTATTTT. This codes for CASSLLAVGNTDTQYF.

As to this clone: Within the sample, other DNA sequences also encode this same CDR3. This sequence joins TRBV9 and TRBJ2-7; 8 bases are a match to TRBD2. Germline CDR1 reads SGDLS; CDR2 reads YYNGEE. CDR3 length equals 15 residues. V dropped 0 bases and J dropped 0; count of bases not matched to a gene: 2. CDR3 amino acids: CASSVEAGGSYEQYF. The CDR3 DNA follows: TGTGCCAGCAGCGTAGAGGCGGGGGGCTCCTACGAGCAGTACTTC.

This CDR3 reads CASSQTGTGTEAFF. In DNA form, the CDR3 reads TGTGCCAGCAGCCAAACAGGGACGGGCACTGAAGCTTTCTTT. The rearrangement links TRBV14 to TRBJ1-1; D may be TRBD1 (6 bases). V lost 2 bases and J 4 bases, leaving 11 bases between the germline ends. CDR1 and CDR2 from the germline V gene are SGHDN and FVKESK. The CDR3 runs to 14 residues.

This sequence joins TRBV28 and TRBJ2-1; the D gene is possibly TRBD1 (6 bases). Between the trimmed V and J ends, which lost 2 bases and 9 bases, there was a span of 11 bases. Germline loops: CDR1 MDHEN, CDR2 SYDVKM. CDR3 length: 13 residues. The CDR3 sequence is CASSLQGIAEQFF. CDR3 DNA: TGTGCCAGCAGTTTACAGGGGATCGCTGAGCAGTTCTTC.

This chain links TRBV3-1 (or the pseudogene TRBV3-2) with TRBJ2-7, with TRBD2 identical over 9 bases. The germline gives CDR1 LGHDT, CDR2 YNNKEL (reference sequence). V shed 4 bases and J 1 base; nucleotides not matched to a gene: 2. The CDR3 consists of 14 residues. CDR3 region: CASSRLADSYEQYF. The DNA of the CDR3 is TGTGCCAGCAGCCGACTAGCGGATTCCTACGAGCAGTACTTC.

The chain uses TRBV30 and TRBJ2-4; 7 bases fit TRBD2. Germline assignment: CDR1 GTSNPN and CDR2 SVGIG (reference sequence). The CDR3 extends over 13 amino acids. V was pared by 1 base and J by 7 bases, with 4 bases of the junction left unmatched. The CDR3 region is CAWSDVGGNIQYF. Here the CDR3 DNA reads TGTGCCTGGAGTGATGTCGGGGGGAACATTCAGTACTTC.

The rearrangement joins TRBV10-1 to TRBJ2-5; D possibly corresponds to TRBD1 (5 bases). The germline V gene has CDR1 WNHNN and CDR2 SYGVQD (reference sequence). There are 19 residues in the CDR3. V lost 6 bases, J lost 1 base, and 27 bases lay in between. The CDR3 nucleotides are TGCGCCAGCAGGGAAAATAAACTCAGGGCAGAGGAGTTCCAAGAGACCCAGTACTTC. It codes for CASRENKLRAEEFQETQYF.

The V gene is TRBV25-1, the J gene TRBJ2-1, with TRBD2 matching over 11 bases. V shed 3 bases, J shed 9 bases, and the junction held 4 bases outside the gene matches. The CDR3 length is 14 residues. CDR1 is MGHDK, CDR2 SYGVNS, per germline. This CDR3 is CASSDLAGGSEQFF. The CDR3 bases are TGTGCCAGCAGTGATTTAGCGGGAGGGAGTGAGCAGTTCTTC. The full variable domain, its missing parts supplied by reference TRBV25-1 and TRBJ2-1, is EADIYQTPRYLVIGTGKKITLECSQTMGHDKMYWYQQDPGMELHLIHYSYGVNSTEKGDLSSESTVSRIRTEHFPLTLESARPSHTSQYLCASSDLAGGSEQFFGPGTRLTVL.

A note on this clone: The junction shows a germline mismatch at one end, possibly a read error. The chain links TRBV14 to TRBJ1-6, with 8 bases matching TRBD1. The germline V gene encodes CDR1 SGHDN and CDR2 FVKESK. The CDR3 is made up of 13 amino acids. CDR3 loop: CASSLSTGAPLYF. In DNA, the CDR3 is TGTGCCAGCAGCCTTTCGACAGGGGCCCCGCTCTACTTT.

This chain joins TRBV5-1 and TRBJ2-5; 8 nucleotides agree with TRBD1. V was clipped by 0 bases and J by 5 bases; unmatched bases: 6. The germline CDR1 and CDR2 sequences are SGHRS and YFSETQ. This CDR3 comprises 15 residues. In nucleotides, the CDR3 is TGCGCCAGCAGCTTGGCGGCAGGGGGCCTGGAGACCCAGTACTTC. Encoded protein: CASSLAAGGLETQYF.

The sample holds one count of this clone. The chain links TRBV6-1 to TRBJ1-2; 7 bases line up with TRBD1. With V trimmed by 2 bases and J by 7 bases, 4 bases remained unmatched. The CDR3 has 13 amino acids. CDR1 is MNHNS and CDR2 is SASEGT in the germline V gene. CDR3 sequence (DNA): TGTGCCAGCAGTGAACATAGGGACAGTGGCTACACCTTC. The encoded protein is CASSEHRDSGYTF.

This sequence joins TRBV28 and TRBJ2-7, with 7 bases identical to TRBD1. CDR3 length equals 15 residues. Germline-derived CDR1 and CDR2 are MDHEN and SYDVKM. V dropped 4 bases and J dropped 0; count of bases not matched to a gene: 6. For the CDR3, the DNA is TGTGCCAGCAGTTCCGGGACAGAGACCTCCTACGAGCAGTACTTC. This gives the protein CASSSGTETSYEQYF.

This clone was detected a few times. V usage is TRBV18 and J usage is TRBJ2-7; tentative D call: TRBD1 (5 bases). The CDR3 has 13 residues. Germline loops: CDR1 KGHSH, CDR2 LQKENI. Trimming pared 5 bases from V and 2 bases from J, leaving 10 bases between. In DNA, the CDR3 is TGTGCCAGCTCAAAGGGGATACCCTACGAGCAGTACTTC. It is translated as CASSKGIPYEQYF.

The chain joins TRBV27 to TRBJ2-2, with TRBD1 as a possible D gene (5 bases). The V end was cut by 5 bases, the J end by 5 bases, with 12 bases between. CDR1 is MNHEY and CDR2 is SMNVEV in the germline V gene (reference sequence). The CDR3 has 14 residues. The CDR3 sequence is CASSLRTNTGELFF. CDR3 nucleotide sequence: TGTGCCAGCAGTCTCCGGACAAATACCGGGGAGCTGTTTTTT.

CDR3 in amino acids: CASSLVGVQYF. The CDR3 region has the DNA TGTGCCAGCAGCTTGGTCGGAGTGCAGTACTTC. The chain joins TRBV5-6 to TRBJ2-7; no reliable D call. Trimming took off 0 bases at V and 9 bases at J, with 7 bases between the two ends. The CDR3 covers 11 residues. In germline, CDR1 is SGHDT, CDR2 YYEEEE.

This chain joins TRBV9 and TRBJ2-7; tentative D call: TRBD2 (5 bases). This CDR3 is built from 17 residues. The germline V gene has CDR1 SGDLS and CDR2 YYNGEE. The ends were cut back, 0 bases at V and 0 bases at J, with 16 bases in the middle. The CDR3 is CASSVGEGGLTSYEQYF. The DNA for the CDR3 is TGTGCCAGCAGCGTAGGAGAGGGCGGGCTGACCTCCTACGAGCAGTACTTC.

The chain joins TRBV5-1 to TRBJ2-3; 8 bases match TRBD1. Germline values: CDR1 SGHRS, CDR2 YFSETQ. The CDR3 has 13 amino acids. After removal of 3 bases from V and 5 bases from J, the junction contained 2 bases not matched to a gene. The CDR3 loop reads CASSWGQVDTQYF. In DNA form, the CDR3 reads TGCGCCAGCAGCTGGGGACAGGTAGATACGCAGTATTTT. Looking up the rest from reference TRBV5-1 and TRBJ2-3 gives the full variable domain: KAGVTQTPRYLIKTRGQQVTLSCSPISGHRSVSWYQQTPGQGLQFLFEYFSETQRNKGNFPGRFSGRQFSNSRSEMNVSTLELGDSALYLCASSWGQVDTQYFGPGTRLTVL.